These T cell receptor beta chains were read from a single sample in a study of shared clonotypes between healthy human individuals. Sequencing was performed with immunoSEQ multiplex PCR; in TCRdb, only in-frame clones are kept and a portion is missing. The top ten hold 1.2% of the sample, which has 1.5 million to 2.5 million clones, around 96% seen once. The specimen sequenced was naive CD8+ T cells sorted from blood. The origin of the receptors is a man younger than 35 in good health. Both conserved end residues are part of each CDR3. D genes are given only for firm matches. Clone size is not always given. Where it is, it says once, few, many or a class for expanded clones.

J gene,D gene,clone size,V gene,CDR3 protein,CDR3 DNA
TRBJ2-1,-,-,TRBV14,CASSQDLGQFF,TGTGCCAGCAGCCAAGATTTAGGACAGTTCTTC
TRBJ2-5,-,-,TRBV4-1,CASSLRSQGAQETQYF,TGCGCCAGCAGCCTACGATCACAGGGAGCGCAAGAGACCCAGTACTTC
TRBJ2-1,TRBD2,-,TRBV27,CASSSLAGGVNEQFF,TGTGCCAGCAGTTCGCTAGCGGGGGGGGTCAATGAGCAGTTCTTC
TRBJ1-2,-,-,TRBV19,CATDGDPNYGYTF,TGTGCCACCGACGGGGACCCTAACTATGGCTACACCTTC
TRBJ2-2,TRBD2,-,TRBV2,CAITGGANTGELFF,TGTGCCATAACCGGGGGGGCGAACACCGGGGAGCTGTTTTTT
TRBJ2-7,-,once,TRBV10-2,CASTDTYEQYF,TGCGCCAGCACAGATACCTACGAGCAGTACTTC
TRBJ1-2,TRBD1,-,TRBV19,CASSRDSSNYGYTF,TGTGCCAGTAGCCGGGACAGTTCTAACTATGGCTACACCTTC
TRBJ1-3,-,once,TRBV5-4,CASSLAGQGFDLISGNTIYF,TGTGCCAGCAGCTTGGCCGGGCAGGGCTTCGATCTTATCTCTGGAAACACCATATATTTT
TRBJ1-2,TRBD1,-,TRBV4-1,CASSLELGTVANYGYTF,TGCGCCAGCAGCCTGGAGTTAGGGACAGTCGCTAACTATGGCTACACCTTC
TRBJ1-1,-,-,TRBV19,CASSIDRGMNTEAFF,TGTGCCAGTAGTATAGATAGGGGTATGAACACTGAAGCTTTCTTT
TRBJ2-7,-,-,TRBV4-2,CASSQDRSYAYEQYF,TGTGCCAGCAGCCAAGATCGAAGTTACGCCTACGAGCAGTACTTC
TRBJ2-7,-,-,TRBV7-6,CASSLAQDGSAYEQYF,TGTGCCAGCAGCTTAGCGCAGGACGGGAGTGCCTACGAGCAGTACTTC
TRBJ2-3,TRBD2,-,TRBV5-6,CASSVPGLAGERTDTQYF,TGTGCCAGCAGCGTACCGGGACTAGCGGGGGAGCGCACAGATACGCAGTATTTT
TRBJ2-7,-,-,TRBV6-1,CASSVASGPYEQYF,TGTGCCAGCAGTGTGGCGAGCGGGCCCTACGAGCAGTACTTC
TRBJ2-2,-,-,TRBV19,CASRDDSGAGELFF,TGTGCCAGTAGGGACGACAGTGGCGCCGGGGAGCTGTTTTTT
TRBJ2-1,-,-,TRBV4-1,CASSLGRVSPYNEQFF,TGCGCCAGCAGCCTCGGCAGGGTGTCGCCCTACAATGAGCAGTTCTTC
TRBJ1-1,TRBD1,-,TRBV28,CASRNDRDTEAFF,TGTGCCAGCAGGAATGACAGGGACACTGAAGCTTTCTTT
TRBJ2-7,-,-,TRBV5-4,CASSLRDKILF,TGTGCCAGCAGCTTGCGGGACAAGATACTCTTC
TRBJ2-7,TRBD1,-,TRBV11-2,CASSFTGTGYYEQYF,TGTGCCAGCAGCTTTACCGGGACAGGGTACTACGAGCAGTACTTC
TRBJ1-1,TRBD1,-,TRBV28,CASRYIQGAPTEAFF,TGTGCCAGCAGATATATTCAGGGGGCGCCTACTGAAGCTTTCTTT
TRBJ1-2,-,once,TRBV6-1,CASSEETFWTYGYTF,TGTGCCAGCAGTGAAGAGACTTTCTGGACGTATGGCTACACCTTC
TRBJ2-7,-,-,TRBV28,CASSFFGEQYF,TGTGCCAGCAGTTTTTTCGGCGAGCAGTACTTC
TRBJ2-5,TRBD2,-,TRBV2,CASHGASGGRETQYF,TGTGCCAGCCATGGCGCTAGCGGGGGGAGGGAGACCCAGTACTTC
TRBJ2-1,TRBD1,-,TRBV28,CASSLFGTGGEQFF,TGTGCCAGCAGTTTATTCGGGACAGGGGGTGAGCAGTTCTTC
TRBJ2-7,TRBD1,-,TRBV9,CASSVGAGGHYEQYF,TGTGCCAGCAGCGTAGGGGCAGGGGGCCACTACGAGCAGTACTTC
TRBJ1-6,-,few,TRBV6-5,CASSYPQGGSPLHF,TGTGCCAGCAGTTATCCGCAGGGAGGCTCACCCCTCCACTTT
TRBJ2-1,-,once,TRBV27,CASSFGSHEQFF,TGTGCCAGCAGTTTCGGCTCCCATGAGCAGTTCTTC
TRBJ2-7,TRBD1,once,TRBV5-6,CASSYGTGAYEQYF,TGTGCCAGCAGCTACGGGACAGGGGCCTATGAGCAGTACTTC
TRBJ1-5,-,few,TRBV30,CAWSVLEGIQPQHF,TGTGCCTGGAGTGTATTGGAGGGAATTCAGCCCCAGCATTTT
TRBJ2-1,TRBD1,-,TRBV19,CASRGTGYNEQFF,TGTGCCAGTAGGGGGACAGGCTACAATGAGCAGTTCTTC
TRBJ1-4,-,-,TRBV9,CASSPQGGFGEKLFF,TGTGCCAGCAGCCCCCAAGGGGGGTTCGGTGAAAAACTGTTTTTT
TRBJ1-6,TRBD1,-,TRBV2,CASSEPGQLSSYNSPLHF,TGTGCCAGCAGTGAACCGGGACAGCTGAGCTCCTATAATTCACCCCTCCACTTT